The sample holds a few counts of the clone carrying this T cell receptor (beta chain). Its antigen is not identified. The germline gene is not matched at one end of the junction; a read error may be the cause. Isolation of PBMCs was performed on 9.5 to 10 ml fresh peripheral blood. Researchers took RNA transcripts and amplified the TCR beta CDR3 regions from them. The HTBI primer set drove a first-round RT-PCR of the TCR CDR3. TCRdb re-called the multiplex PCR reads through MiXCR, storing one row per CDR3 protein. The profile shows approximately 570,000 distinct CDR3 sequences, nearly 20% of them singletons. The source of the sample is a study of T cells in Graves' hyperthyroidism and ophthalmopathy. Study results and caveats: In the blood, most expanded thyroid clonotypes above 0.001 appeared as well.

This receptor was taken from a man in his forties with Graves' ophthalmopathy. The specimen was blood.

The CDR3 sequence: CASSLSPDRFRSYNAQFF. CDR3 bases: TGTGCCAGCAGTTTGAGCCCAGACAGGTTCCGCTCCTACAATGCGCAGTTCTTC. V and J are TRBV12-3 or TRBV12-4 and TRBJ2-1; maybe TRBD1 (6 bases). CDR3 length: 18 amino acids.